The 9 T cell receptor beta chains presented below share a single source sample, sequenced in a study of T cell repertoires in cytomegalovirus infection. Their recognized antigens are unknown. TCRdb reanalysed the reads using MiXCR and keeps one entry per CDR3 protein. The data show some 500,000 distinct CDR3 sequences, around 30% seen once. Sequenced material: cultured PBMCs, taken from culture after CMV antigen stimulation. The receptors were sampled from a human donor in good health (CMV status not recorded). Some clones in this sample may be carry-over from other donors' samples.

The chain joins TRBV12-3 or TRBV12-4 to TRBJ1-1, with D unclear. Deletions cut 2 bases from V and 4 bases from J, with 8 bases between. The CDR3 runs 13 residues. The CDR3 here is CASSLLEGTEAFF. The CDR3, as DNA: TGTGCCAGCAGTTTATTGGAGGGCACTGAAGCTTTCTTT.

This clonotype was seen a handful of times. The J gene is TRBJ1-1, the V gene TRBV7-2; possible D gene TRBD1, 6 bases. Germline V gives CDR1 SGHTA, CDR2 FQGNSA. Trimming removed 3 bases from V and 4 bases from J, with 12 bases in between. CDR3 length: 14 residues. The CDR3 nucleotides read TGTGCCAGCAGCTTCACAGGGTTCGGCACTGAAGCTTTCTTT. It encodes CASSFTGFGTEAFF.

This clonotype was observed a handful of times. CDR3 loop: CASSLGDGDYGYTF. The CDR3 DNA reads TGTGCCAGCAGTTTAGGGGACGGAGACTATGGCTACACCTTC. This chain links TRBV12-3 or TRBV12-4 with TRBJ1-2; a weak D match, TRBD1 (5 bases). The V end was cut by 1 base, the J end by 3 bases, with 9 bases between. The CDR3 extends over 14 amino acids.

The CDR3 region has the DNA TGTGCCAGCAACACAGGGACTAGCTATTGGGGTACGCAGTATTTT. Translating it yields CASNTGTSYWGTQYF. This sequence joins TRBV5-6 and TRBJ2-3; TRBD2 matches at 9 bases. V shed 6 bases and J 8 bases; nucleotides not matched to a gene: 13. Per germline, CDR1 SGHDT and CDR2 YYEEEE. This CDR3 has 15 amino acids.

This clonotype was counted at least ten times. This chain uses TRBV7-6 with TRBJ2-1; D not certain. V was trimmed by 1 base and J by 8 bases, leaving 6 bases between them. The CDR3 has 12 residues. The germline V gene has CDR1 SGHVS and CDR2 FNYEAQ. This chain's CDR3 is CASSLELDEQFF. The DNA of the CDR3 is TGTGCCAGCAGCTTAGAATTAGATGAGCAGTTCTTC. The complete variable domain, with remaining parts taken from reference TRBV7-6 and TRBJ2-1, reads GAGVSQSPRYKVTKRGQDVALRCDPISGHVSLYWYRQALGQGPEFLTYFNYEAQQDKSGLPNDRFSAERPEGSISTLTIQRTEQRDSAMYRCASSLELDEQFFGPGTRLTVL.

V usage is TRBV27 and J usage is TRBJ2-7; TRBD2 is a possible D gene (6 bases). CDR1 is MNHEY and CDR2 is SMNVEV in the germline V gene (reference sequence). The germline V and J ends were trimmed by 6 bases and 0 bases, with 15 bases remaining between them. The CDR3 has 15 residues. This chain's CDR3 is CASSPAGRGSYEQYV. The CDR3 DNA reads TGTGCCAGCAGCCCTGCGGGAAGGGGCTCCTACGAGCAGTACGTC.

In its sample, this clonotype was seen many times. The chain recombines TRBV12-3 or TRBV12-4 with TRBJ1-5; tentatively, D is TRBD1 (5 bases). V lost 5 bases to trimming and J lost 2 bases, with 13 bases between them. This CDR3 has 15 amino acids. The CDR3 loop is CASSLGHGGNQPQHF. The CDR3, as DNA: TGTGCCAGCAGTCTCGGACATGGAGGCAATCAGCCCCAGCATTTT.

V is TRBV10-3 and J is TRBJ1-1; 7 nucleotides agree with TRBD1. V lost 6 bases and J lost 4; bases outside the gene matches: 11. The germline CDR1 and CDR2 sequences are ENHRY and SYGVKD. The CDR3 length is 15 residues. As DNA, the CDR3 is TGTGCCATCAGCCCGTCGACAGGGCCGGCCACTGAAGCTTTCTTT. Translated: CAISPSTGPATEAFF.

Many counts were recorded for this clonotype. V and J are TRBV27 and TRBJ1-1; tentatively, D is TRBD1 (5 bases). V was trimmed by 1 base and J by 8 bases, leaving 11 bases between them. There are 13 residues in the CDR3. Per the germline V gene, CDR1 is MNHEY and CDR2 is SMNVEV (reference sequence). The CDR3 sequence is CASSLWETGEAFF. In DNA form, the CDR3 reads TGTGCCAGCAGTTTATGGGAAACAGGAGAAGCTTTCTTT.